A selection of T cell receptor beta chains follows, all from one sample in a study of Graves' ophthalmopathy and Graves' hyperthyroidism. TCRdb used MiXCR to reprocess the multiplex PCR reads, holding one entry per CDR3 protein. Counted here are tens of thousands of distinct CDR3 sequences, over 45% occurring once; the ten biggest clones make up approximately 20%. Material: peripheral blood. All receptors come from an adult man with Graves' ophthalmopathy. Both conserved end residues are part of each CDR3. Each record gives: CDR3 protein, V gene, clone size, J gene, CDR3 length. Clone size appears in some rows only: once, few, many, or a class for an expanded clone.

cdr3_aa: CASSLQGAGQYF
v_call: TRBV7-8
clone_size: few
j_call: TRBJ2-7
cdr3_length: 12

cdr3_aa: CSARWSGRAYEQYF
v_call: TRBV20-1
clone_size: once
j_call: TRBJ2-7
cdr3_length: 14

cdr3_aa: CATSDFGRESYNEQFF
v_call: TRBV24-1
clone_size: few
j_call: TRBJ2-1
cdr3_length: 16

cdr3_aa: CASSPSIYRDINEKLFF
v_call: TRBV4-1
clone_size: many
j_call: TRBJ1-4
cdr3_length: 17

cdr3_aa: CASSLGAVTEAFF
v_call: TRBV7-2
clone_size: many
j_call: TRBJ1-1
cdr3_length: 13

cdr3_aa: CASSSGVNTEAFF
v_call: TRBV7-9
clone_size: -
j_call: TRBJ1-1
cdr3_length: 13

cdr3_aa: CASSQVLPGTNYGYTF
v_call: TRBV4-1
clone_size: many
j_call: TRBJ1-2
cdr3_length: 16

cdr3_aa: CASSKNTGELFF
v_call: TRBV6-5
clone_size: many
j_call: TRBJ2-2
cdr3_length: 12

cdr3_aa: CASSYSPSGSGETQYF
v_call: TRBV6-6
clone_size: -
j_call: TRBJ2-5
cdr3_length: 16

cdr3_aa: CASSFGLAGEGETQYF
v_call: TRBV5-1
clone_size: many
j_call: TRBJ2-5
cdr3_length: 16

cdr3_aa: CSASGTEPSPLHF
v_call: TRBV20-1
clone_size: -
j_call: TRBJ1-6
cdr3_length: 13

cdr3_aa: CASSLTGSSGANVLTF
v_call: TRBV5-1
clone_size: many
j_call: TRBJ2-6
cdr3_length: 16

cdr3_aa: CASSLQGGLFF
v_call: TRBV7-6
clone_size: -
j_call: TRBJ2-2
cdr3_length: 11

cdr3_aa: CASSDQNGLSNSPLHF
v_call: TRBV10-2
clone_size: -
j_call: TRBJ1-6
cdr3_length: 16

cdr3_aa: CASSRGGGGWETQYF
v_call: TRBV12-3/TRBV12-4
clone_size: many
j_call: TRBJ2-5
cdr3_length: 15

cdr3_aa: CASSLFPRGRAQETQYF
v_call: TRBV5-5
clone_size: many
j_call: TRBJ2-5
cdr3_length: 17

cdr3_aa: CASSLSSRQGAYGYTF
v_call: TRBV7-2
clone_size: -
j_call: TRBJ1-2
cdr3_length: 16

cdr3_aa: CAWSVGDSPLHF
v_call: TRBV30
clone_size: -
j_call: TRBJ1-6
cdr3_length: 12

cdr3_aa: CASSSGNEKLFF
v_call: TRBV7-9
clone_size: few
j_call: TRBJ1-4
cdr3_length: 12

cdr3_aa: CASSTGLEEPRRF
v_call: TRBV19
clone_size: medium-sized
j_call: TRBJ2-7
cdr3_length: 13

cdr3_aa: CASTDRQGYNSPLHF
v_call: TRBV6-6
clone_size: -
j_call: TRBJ1-6
cdr3_length: 15

cdr3_aa: CASTGTDNYGYTF
v_call: TRBV10-1
clone_size: -
j_call: TRBJ1-2
cdr3_length: 13

cdr3_aa: CASSEGTGGDGYTF
v_call: TRBV10-2
clone_size: -
j_call: TRBJ1-2
cdr3_length: 14

cdr3_aa: CASREGLARSYEQYF
v_call: TRBV6-5
clone_size: many
j_call: TRBJ2-7
cdr3_length: 15

cdr3_aa: CASNRLSPDTDTQYF
v_call: TRBV7-9
clone_size: -
j_call: TRBJ2-3
cdr3_length: 15

cdr3_aa: CASSLDGESDTQYF
v_call: TRBV5-4
clone_size: many
j_call: TRBJ2-3
cdr3_length: 14

cdr3_aa: CSAKPGLGTDTQYF
v_call: TRBV20-1
clone_size: many
j_call: TRBJ2-3
cdr3_length: 14

cdr3_aa: CSALGTFNQPQHF
v_call: TRBV20-1
clone_size: -
j_call: TRBJ1-5
cdr3_length: 13

cdr3_aa: CSAGQGDYNEQFF
v_call: TRBV29-1
clone_size: -
j_call: TRBJ2-1
cdr3_length: 13

cdr3_aa: CASGQGEYYGYTF
v_call: TRBV6-5
clone_size: many
j_call: TRBJ1-2
cdr3_length: 13

cdr3_aa: CASSLVGGNRETQYF
v_call: TRBV7-9
clone_size: -
j_call: TRBJ2-5
cdr3_length: 15

cdr3_aa: CSARGLAGGKETQYF
v_call: TRBV20-1
clone_size: -
j_call: TRBJ2-5
cdr3_length: 15

cdr3_aa: CASSVTAHSPLHF
v_call: TRBV7-2
clone_size: -
j_call: TRBJ1-6
cdr3_length: 13

cdr3_aa: CASSPSGGGATYEQYF
v_call: TRBV5-1
clone_size: -
j_call: TRBJ2-7
cdr3_length: 16

cdr3_aa: CASSLPGNQPQHF
v_call: TRBV28
clone_size: many
j_call: TRBJ1-5
cdr3_length: 13

cdr3_aa: CASSVDGANVLTF
v_call: TRBV9
clone_size: -
j_call: TRBJ2-6
cdr3_length: 13

cdr3_aa: CASSSQNQPQHF
v_call: TRBV3-1
clone_size: many
j_call: TRBJ1-5
cdr3_length: 12

cdr3_aa: CASSETTEETQYF
v_call: TRBV10-1
clone_size: -
j_call: TRBJ2-5
cdr3_length: 13

cdr3_aa: CASSYPVVTQYF
v_call: TRBV6-2/TRBV6-3
clone_size: many
j_call: TRBJ2-3
cdr3_length: 12

cdr3_aa: CASSHPPGQGPPLHF
v_call: TRBV6-5
clone_size: -
j_call: TRBJ1-6
cdr3_length: 15

cdr3_aa: CATSLLGDEQYF
v_call: TRBV19
clone_size: -
j_call: TRBJ2-7
cdr3_length: 12

cdr3_aa: CASRRQGRTYEQYF
v_call: TRBV12-3/TRBV12-4
clone_size: many
j_call: TRBJ2-7
cdr3_length: 14

cdr3_aa: CAISEAGGATDTQYFGPGTIYF
v_call: TRBV10-3
clone_size: once
j_call: TRBJ1-3
cdr3_length: 22

cdr3_aa: CASSLGARNTEAFF
v_call: TRBV5-4
clone_size: -
j_call: TRBJ1-1
cdr3_length: 14

cdr3_aa: CASSQELAGGTDTQYF
v_call: TRBV4-3
clone_size: -
j_call: TRBJ2-3
cdr3_length: 16

cdr3_aa: CATGPEGSEAFF
v_call: TRBV15
clone_size: many
j_call: TRBJ1-1
cdr3_length: 12

cdr3_aa: CASSGTGVTGELFF
v_call: TRBV19
clone_size: -
j_call: TRBJ2-2
cdr3_length: 14

cdr3_aa: CASSLNGQGTDTQYF
v_call: TRBV5-1
clone_size: many
j_call: TRBJ2-3
cdr3_length: 15

cdr3_aa: CASSDPRSGKSTGELFF
v_call: TRBV5-1
clone_size: many
j_call: TRBJ2-2
cdr3_length: 17

cdr3_aa: CSARGQGFSPLHF
v_call: TRBV20-1
clone_size: -
j_call: TRBJ1-6
cdr3_length: 13

cdr3_aa: CASTYIRQGGVQGQFF
v_call: TRBV6-6
clone_size: many
j_call: TRBJ2-1
cdr3_length: 16

cdr3_aa: CASSLESADTQYF
v_call: TRBV11-3
clone_size: many
j_call: TRBJ2-3
cdr3_length: 13

cdr3_aa: CSAREGGTDYGYTF
v_call: TRBV20-1
clone_size: -
j_call: TRBJ1-2
cdr3_length: 14

cdr3_aa: CASSWGAGAQQYF
v_call: TRBV12-3/TRBV12-4
clone_size: many
j_call: TRBJ2-7
cdr3_length: 13

cdr3_aa: CASSEVQGEGQPQHF
v_call: TRBV6-1
clone_size: many
j_call: TRBJ1-5
cdr3_length: 15

cdr3_aa: CASSSRVVEPLHF
v_call: TRBV7-6
clone_size: -
j_call: TRBJ1-6
cdr3_length: 13

cdr3_aa: CASSPHSPNPEAFF
v_call: TRBV19
clone_size: few
j_call: TRBJ1-1
cdr3_length: 14

cdr3_aa: CASLNGYYGYTF
v_call: TRBV19
clone_size: -
j_call: TRBJ1-2
cdr3_length: 12

cdr3_aa: CASSLGTGINEQYF
v_call: TRBV5-1
clone_size: -
j_call: TRBJ2-7
cdr3_length: 14

cdr3_aa: CAISGGHSGYTF
v_call: TRBV10-3
clone_size: few
j_call: TRBJ1-2
cdr3_length: 12